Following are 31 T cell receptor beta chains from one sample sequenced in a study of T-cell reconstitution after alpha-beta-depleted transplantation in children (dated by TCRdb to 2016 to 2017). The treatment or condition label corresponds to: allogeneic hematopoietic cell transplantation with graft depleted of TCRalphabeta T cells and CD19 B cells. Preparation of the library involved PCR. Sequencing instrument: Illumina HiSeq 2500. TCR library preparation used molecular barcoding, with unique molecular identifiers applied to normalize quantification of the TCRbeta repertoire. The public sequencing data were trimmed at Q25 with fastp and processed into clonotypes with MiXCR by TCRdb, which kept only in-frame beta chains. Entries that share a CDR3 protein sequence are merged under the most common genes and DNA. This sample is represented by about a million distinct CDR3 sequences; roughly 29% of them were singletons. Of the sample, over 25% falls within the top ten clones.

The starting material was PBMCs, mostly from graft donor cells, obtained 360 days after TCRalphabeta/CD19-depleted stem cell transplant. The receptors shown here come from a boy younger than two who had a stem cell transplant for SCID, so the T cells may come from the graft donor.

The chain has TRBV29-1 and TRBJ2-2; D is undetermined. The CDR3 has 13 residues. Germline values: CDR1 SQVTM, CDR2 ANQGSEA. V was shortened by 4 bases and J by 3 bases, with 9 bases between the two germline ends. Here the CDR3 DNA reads TGCAGCGTTGGGGGTGATTACACCGGGGAGCTGTTTTTT. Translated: CSVGGDYTGELFF.

The CDR3 here is CASSLGKTRAQDTQYF. For the CDR3, the DNA is TGTGCCAGCAGTTTAGGAAAAACTCGAGCCCAAGATACGCAGTATTTT. V is TRBV27 and J is TRBJ2-3, with unresolved D. With 2 bases removed from V and 5 bases from J, the gap between germline ends came to 17 bases. This CDR3 is 16 amino acids long. The germline V gene encodes CDR1 MNHEY and CDR2 SMNVEV (reference sequence).

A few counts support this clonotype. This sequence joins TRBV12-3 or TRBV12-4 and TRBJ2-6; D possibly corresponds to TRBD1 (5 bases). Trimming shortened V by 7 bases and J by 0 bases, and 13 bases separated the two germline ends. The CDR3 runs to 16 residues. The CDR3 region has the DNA TGTGCCAGCACCACGATACAGGTCTCTGGGGCCAACGTCCTGACTTTC. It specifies CASTTIQVSGANVLTF.

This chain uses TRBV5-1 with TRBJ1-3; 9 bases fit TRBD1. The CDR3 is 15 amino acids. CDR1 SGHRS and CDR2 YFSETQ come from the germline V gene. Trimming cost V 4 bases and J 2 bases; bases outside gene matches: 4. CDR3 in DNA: TGCGCCAGCAGCCGCGACAGGGGGGCTGGAAACACCATATATTTT. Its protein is CASSRDRGAGNTIYF. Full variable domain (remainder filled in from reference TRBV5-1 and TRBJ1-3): KAGVTQTPRYLIKTRGQQVTLSCSPISGHRSVSWYQQTPGQGLQFLFEYFSETQRNKGNFPGRFSGRQFSNSRSEMNVSTLELGDSALYLCASSRDRGAGNTIYFGEGSWLTVV.

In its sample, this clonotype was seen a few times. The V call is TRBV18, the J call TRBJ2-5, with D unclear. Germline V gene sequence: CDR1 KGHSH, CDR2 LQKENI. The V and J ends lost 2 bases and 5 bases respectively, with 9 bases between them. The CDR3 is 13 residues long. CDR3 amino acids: CASSPSPWETQYF. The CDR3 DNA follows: TGTGCCAGCTCACCAAGTCCTTGGGAGACCCAGTACTTC. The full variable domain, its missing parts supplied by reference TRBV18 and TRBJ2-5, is NAGVMQNPRHLVRRRGQEARLRCSPMKGHSHVYWYRQLPEEGLKFMVYLQKENIIDESGMPKERFSAEFPKEGPSILRIQQVVRGDSAAYFCASSPSPWETQYFGPGTRLLVL.

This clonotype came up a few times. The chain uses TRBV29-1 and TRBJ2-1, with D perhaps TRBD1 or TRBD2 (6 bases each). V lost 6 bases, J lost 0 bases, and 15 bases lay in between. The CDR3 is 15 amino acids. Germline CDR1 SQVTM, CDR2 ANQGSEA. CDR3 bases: TGCAGCGTCCCGGGGGCGGCGAGCTCCTACAATGAGCAGTTCTTC. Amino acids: CSVPGAASSYNEQFF.

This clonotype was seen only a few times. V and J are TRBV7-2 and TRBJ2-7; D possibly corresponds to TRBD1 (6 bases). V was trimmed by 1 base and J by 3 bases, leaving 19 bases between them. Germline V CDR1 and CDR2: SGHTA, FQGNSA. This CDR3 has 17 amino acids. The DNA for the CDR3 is TGTGCCAGCAGCTTAGTCCCCGGTGGCAGGGGAGTCTACGAGCAGTACTTC. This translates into CASSLVPGGRGVYEQYF.

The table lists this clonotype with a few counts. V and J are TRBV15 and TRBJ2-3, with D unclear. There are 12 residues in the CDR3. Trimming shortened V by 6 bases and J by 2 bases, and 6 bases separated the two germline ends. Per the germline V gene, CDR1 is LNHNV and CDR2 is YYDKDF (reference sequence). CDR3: CATRFVTDTQYF. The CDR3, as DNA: TGTGCCACCAGGTTCGTCACAGATACGCAGTATTTT.

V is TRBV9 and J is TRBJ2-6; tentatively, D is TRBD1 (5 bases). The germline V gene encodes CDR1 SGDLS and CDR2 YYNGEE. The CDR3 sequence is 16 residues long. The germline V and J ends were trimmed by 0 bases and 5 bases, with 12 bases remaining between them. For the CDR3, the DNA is TGTGCCAGCAGCGTAGAGGGGTATGCCCGGGCCAACGTCCTGACTTTC. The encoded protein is CASSVEGYARANVLTF.

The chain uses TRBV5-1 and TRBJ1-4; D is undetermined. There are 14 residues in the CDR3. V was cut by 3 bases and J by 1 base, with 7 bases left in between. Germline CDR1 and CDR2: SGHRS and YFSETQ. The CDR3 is CASSSGETNEKLFF. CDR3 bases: TGCGCCAGCAGCTCCGGGGAAACTAATGAAAAACTGTTTTTT. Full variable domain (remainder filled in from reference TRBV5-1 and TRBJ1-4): KAGVTQTPRYLIKTRGQQVTLSCSPISGHRSVSWYQQTPGQGLQFLFEYFSETQRNKGNFPGRFSGRQFSNSRSEMNVSTLELGDSALYLCASSSGETNEKLFFGSGTQLSVL.

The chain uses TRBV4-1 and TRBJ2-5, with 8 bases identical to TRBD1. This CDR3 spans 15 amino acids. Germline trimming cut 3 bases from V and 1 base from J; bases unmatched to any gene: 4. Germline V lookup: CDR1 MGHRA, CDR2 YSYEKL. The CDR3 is CASSHAGTGQETQYF. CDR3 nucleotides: TGCGCCAGCAGCCATGCCGGGACAGGCCAAGAGACCCAGTACTTC.

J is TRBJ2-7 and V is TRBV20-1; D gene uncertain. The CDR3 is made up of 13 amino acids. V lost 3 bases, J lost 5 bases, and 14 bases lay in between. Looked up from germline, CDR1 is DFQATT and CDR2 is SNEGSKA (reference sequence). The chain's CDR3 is CSASGAGFHEQYF. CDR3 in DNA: TGCAGTGCTAGTGGTGCCGGTTTCCACGAGCAGTACTTC.

The CDR3 sequence is CASIFRGGTGGYEQYF. DNA for the CDR3: TGTGCCAGCATTTTCCGGGGAGGGACAGGGGGCTACGAGCAGTACTTC. The gene calls are TRBV5-6 and TRBJ2-7; TRBD1 matches at 11 bases. CDR1 is SGHDT and CDR2 is YYEEEE in the germline V gene. The CDR3 has 16 residues. Losses at the gene ends were 6 bases for V and 3 bases for J; bases not matched to a gene: 11. The full variable domain, rest sourced from reference TRBV5-6 and TRBJ2-7, is DAGVTQSPTHLIKTRGQQVTLRCSPKSGHDTVSWYQQALGQGPQFIFQYYEEEERQRGNFPDRFSGHQFPNYSSELNVNALLLGDSALYLCASIFRGGTGGYEQYFGPGTRLTVT.

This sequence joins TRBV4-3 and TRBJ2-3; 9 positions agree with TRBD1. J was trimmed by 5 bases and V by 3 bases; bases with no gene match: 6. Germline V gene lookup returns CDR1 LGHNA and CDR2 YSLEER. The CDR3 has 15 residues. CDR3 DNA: TGCGCCAGCAGCCATTCGACAGGGGGGGGAGATACGCAGTATTTT. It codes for CASSHSTGGGDTQYF.

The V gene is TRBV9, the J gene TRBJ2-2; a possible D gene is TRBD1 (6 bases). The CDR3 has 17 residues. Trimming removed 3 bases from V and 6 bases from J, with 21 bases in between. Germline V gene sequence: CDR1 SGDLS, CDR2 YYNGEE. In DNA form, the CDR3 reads TGTGCCAGCAGCGCGTCTCGGGACGGGACAACGGCCGGGGAGCTGTTTTTT. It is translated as CASSASRDGTTAGELFF.

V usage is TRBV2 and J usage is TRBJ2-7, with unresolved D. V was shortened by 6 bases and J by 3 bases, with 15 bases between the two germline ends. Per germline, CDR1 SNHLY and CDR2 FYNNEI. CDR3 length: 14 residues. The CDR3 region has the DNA TGTGCCAGCAGCAGGACGACCCACTTCTACGAGCAGTACTTC. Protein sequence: CASSRTTHFYEQYF.

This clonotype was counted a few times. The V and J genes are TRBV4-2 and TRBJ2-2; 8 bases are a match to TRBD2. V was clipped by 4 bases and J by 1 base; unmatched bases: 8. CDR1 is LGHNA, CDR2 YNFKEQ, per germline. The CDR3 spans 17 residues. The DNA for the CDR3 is TGTGCCAGCAGCCCGCTCCGGGGGGGACTGAACACCGGGGAGCTGTTTTTT. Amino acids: CASSPLRGGLNTGELFF.

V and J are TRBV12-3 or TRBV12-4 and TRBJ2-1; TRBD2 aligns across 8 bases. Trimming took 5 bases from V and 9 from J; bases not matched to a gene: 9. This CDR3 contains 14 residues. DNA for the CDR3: TGTGCCAGCAGTCGGGGGGGACGATGGGGTGAGCAGTTCTTC. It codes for CASSRGGRWGEQFF.

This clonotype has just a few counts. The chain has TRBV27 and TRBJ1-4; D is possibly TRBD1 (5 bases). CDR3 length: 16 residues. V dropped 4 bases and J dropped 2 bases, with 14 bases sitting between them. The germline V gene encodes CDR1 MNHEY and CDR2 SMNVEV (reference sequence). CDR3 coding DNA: TGTGCCAGCAGTTCGCGTCAGGGTCTCACTAATGAAAAACTGTTTTTT. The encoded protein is CASSSRQGLTNEKLFF.

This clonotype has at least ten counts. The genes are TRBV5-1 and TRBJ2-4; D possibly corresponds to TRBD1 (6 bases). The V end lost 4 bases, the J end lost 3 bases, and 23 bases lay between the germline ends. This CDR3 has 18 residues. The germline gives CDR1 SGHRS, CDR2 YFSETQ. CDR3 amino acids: CASSTVQGSGYGKNIQYF. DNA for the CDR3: TGCGCCAGCAGCACAGTTCAGGGGTCGGGATACGGCAAAAACATTCAGTACTTC.

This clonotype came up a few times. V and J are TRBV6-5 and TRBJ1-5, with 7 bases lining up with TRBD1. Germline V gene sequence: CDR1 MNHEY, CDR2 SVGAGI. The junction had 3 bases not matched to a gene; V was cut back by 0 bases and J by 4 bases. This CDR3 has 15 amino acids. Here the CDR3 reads CASSYSTGQNQPQHF. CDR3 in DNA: TGTGCCAGCAGTTACTCGACGGGACAGAATCAGCCCCAGCATTTT.

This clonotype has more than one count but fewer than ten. CDR3 sequence reads: CSVGSGPSSTDTQYF. CDR3 bases: TGCAGCGTTGGGTCCGGGCCATCTAGCACAGATACGCAGTATTTT. The chain has TRBV29-1 and TRBJ2-3; D uncertain. Germline lookup yields CDR1 SQVTM and CDR2 ANQGSEA. With 4 bases removed from V and 0 bases from J, the gap between germline ends came to 14 bases. This CDR3 has 15 residues.

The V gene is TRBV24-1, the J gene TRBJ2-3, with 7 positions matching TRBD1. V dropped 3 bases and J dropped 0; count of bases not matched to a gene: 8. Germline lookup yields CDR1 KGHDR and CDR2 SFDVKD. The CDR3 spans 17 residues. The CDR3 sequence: CATSDTDRTDSTDTQYF. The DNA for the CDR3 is TGTGCCACCAGTGATACGGACAGGACGGACAGCACAGATACGCAGTATTTT.

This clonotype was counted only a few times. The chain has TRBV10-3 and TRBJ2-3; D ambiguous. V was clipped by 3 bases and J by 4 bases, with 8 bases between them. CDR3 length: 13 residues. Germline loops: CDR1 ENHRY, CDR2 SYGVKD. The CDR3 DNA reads TGTGCCATCAGTGAAAGTGGGGCAGATACGCAGTATTTT. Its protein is CAISESGADTQYF.

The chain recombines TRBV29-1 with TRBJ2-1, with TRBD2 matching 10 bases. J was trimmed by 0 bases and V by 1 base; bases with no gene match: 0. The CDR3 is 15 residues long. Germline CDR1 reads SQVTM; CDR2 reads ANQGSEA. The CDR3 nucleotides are TGCAGCGTTGAAGTAGCGGGGGGCTCCTACAATGAGCAGTTCTTC. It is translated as CSVEVAGGSYNEQFF.

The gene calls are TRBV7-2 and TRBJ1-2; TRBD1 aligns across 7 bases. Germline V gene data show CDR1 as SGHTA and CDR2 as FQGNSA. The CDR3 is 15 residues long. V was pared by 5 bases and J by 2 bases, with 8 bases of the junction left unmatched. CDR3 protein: CASSPGQTTNYGYTF. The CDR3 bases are TGTGCCAGCAGCCCGGGACAGACCACCAACTATGGCTACACCTTC.

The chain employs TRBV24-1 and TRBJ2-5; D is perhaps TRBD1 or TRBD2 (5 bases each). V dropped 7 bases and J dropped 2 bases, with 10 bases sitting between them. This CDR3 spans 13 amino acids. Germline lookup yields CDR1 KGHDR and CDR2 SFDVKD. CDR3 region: CATSKGEQETQYF. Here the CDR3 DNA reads TGTGCCACCAGCAAAGGGGAGCAAGAGACCCAGTACTTC.

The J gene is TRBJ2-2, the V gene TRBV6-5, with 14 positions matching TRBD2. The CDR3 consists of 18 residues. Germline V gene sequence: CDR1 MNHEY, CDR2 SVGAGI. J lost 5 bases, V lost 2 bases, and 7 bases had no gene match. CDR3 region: CASSYAPGLAGDTGELFF. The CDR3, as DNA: TGTGCCAGCAGTTACGCTCCGGGACTAGCGGGGGATACCGGGGAGCTGTTTTTT.

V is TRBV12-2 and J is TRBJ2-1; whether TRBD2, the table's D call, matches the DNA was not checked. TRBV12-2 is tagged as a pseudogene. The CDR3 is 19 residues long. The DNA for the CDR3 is TGTGCAAGTCGCTTAACCTCCCTAGCGGGGACCGGCTCCTACAATGAGCAGTTCTTC. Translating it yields CASRLTSLAGTGSYNEQFF.

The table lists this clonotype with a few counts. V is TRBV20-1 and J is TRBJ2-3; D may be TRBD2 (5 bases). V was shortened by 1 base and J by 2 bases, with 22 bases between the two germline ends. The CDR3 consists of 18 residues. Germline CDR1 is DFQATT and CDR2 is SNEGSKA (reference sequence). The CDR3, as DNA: TGCAGTGCTAGAGGGTTTCCGGCCAGCGGAGGCCCCACAGATACGCAGTATTTT. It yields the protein CSARGFPASGGPTDTQYF.

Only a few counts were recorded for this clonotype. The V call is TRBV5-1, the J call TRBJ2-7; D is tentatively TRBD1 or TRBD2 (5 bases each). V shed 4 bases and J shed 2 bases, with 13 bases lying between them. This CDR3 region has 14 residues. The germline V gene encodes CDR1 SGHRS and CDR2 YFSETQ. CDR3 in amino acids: CASSPWDGPYEQYF. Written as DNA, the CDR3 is TGCGCCAGCAGCCCTTGGGACGGTCCCTACGAGCAGTACTTC.